This entry lists 18 T cell receptor beta chains sequenced from one sample in a study of CD8+CD57+ T cells in acquired aplastic anemia. For sequencing, patients were chosen who had shown expansion of CD8+CD57+ cells by flow cytometry. For CDR3 and TCR beta VDJ profiling, genomic DNA was the template used. TCRdb re-analysed the reads in MiXCR, keeping a single row per CDR3 protein. Of some 160,000 distinct CDR3 sequences listed, around 48% are singletons. Sequenced: sorted CD4+, CD8+, or CD8+CD57+ T cells (not recorded which) from PBMCs. All receptors derive from a human donor with aplastic anemia.

The chain links TRBV7-6 to TRBJ2-5, with D possibly TRBD2 on 6 matching bases. The CDR3 length is 17 residues. Trimming shortened V by 7 bases and J by 2 bases, and 23 bases separated the two germline ends. Germline V gene lookup returns CDR1 SGHVS and CDR2 FNYEAQ. The CDR3 DNA is TGTGCCAGCACCCACCCCACCCGGGACTTCCTACAAGAGACCCAGTACTTC. It encodes CASTHPTRDFLQETQYF.

In its sample, this clonotype was seen many times. V usage is TRBV5-4 and J usage is TRBJ2-5, with a weak D call TRBD1 (6 bases). The CDR3 has 16 amino acids. V was pared by 4 bases and J by 5 bases, with 21 bases between. Germline assignment: CDR1 SGHNT and CDR2 YYREEE (reference sequence). CDR3 region: CASSINTGTNMETQYF. CDR3 DNA sequence: TGTGCCAGCAGCATAAACACAGGGACGAATATGGAGACCCAGTACTTC.

V gene TRBV24-1 combines with J gene TRBJ2-3; TRBD1 matches at 7 bases. CDR3 length equals 15 residues. From germline, CDR1 is KGHDR and CDR2 SFDVKD. V was clipped by 4 bases and J by 0 bases; unmatched bases: 3. The chain's CDR3 is CATSEGQTSTDTQYF. In nucleotides, the CDR3 is TGTGCCACCAGTGAGGGACAGACTAGCACAGATACGCAGTATTTT.

This clonotype was recorded many times. The gene calls are TRBV11-2 and TRBJ2-1; D possibly corresponds to TRBD2 (5 bases). CDR1 is SGHAT, CDR2 FQNNGV, per germline. Between the trimmed V and J ends, which lost 2 bases and 0 bases, there was a span of 14 bases. This CDR3 has 17 residues. The CDR3 is CASSLLGGLSSYNEQFF. DNA of the CDR3: TGTGCCAGCAGCTTACTCGGAGGCTTAAGCTCCTACAATGAGCAGTTCTTC.

The rearrangement uses TRBV30 and TRBJ1-2; unclear D gene. Germline lookup yields CDR1 GTSNPN and CDR2 SVGIG (reference sequence). With 3 bases removed from V and 4 bases from J, the gap between germline ends came to 15 bases. The CDR3 extends over 14 amino acids. CDR3 DNA sequence: TGTGCCTGGAGGGAGGCTGGAGCATCCTATGGCTACACCTTC. Amino acids: CAWREAGASYGYTF.

This clonotype came up many times. The genes are TRBV6-6 and TRBJ2-5, with 7 bases aligning to TRBD1. The J segment lost 4 bases and the V segment lost 2 bases, leaving 7 bases of the junction unmatched. CDR1 MNHNY and CDR2 SVGAGI come from the germline V gene (reference sequence). The CDR3 has 15 amino acids. The CDR3 spells CASSYARDRRETQYF. As DNA, the CDR3 is TGTGCCAGCAGTTACGCCCGGGACAGACGAGAGACCCAGTACTTC.

Notes on this clonotype: The junction shows a germline mismatch at one end, possibly a read error. The chain has TRBV24-1 and TRBJ2-2; TRBD2 might be the D (5 bases). Germline V lookup: CDR1 KGHDR, CDR2 SFDVKD. This CDR3 spans 12 amino acids. The CDR3 nucleotides are TGTGCCACCAGTGACCGGGTCGGGGAGCTGGTTTTT. Encoded protein: CATSDRVGELVF.

This rearrangement joins TRBV4-1 to TRBJ1-4; D is possibly TRBD1 (6 bases). The germline V gene has CDR1 MGHRA and CDR2 YSYEKL. Trimming stripped 0 bases from V and 8 bases from J, with 16 bases between. This CDR3 spans 16 amino acids. The CDR3 region is CASSQDMGGAREKLFF. The CDR3 nucleotides read TGCGCCAGCAGCCAAGATATGGGGGGGGCAAGGGAAAAACTGTTTTTT.

In its sample, this clonotype was seen many times. This chain uses TRBV29-1 with TRBJ2-1; TRBD2 matches 11 bases. Germline CDR1 and CDR2: SQVTM and ANQGSEA. This CDR3 has 14 residues. V was clipped by 4 bases and J by 15 bases; unmatched bases: 14. The CDR3 nucleotides read TGCAGCGTTGTCGGGGTAGCGGGAGGGCCGGTAATGTTCTTC. It is translated as CSVVGVAGGPVMFF.

The sample holds many counts of this clonotype. The chain links TRBV29-1 to TRBJ2-1, with D possibly being TRBD2 (7 bases). V was clipped by 5 bases and J by 6 bases, with 11 bases between them. The length of the CDR3 is 12 residues. Germline CDR1 SQVTM, CDR2 ANQGSEA. The CDR3 loop reads CSVRGGFNEQFF. The CDR3, as DNA: TGCAGCGTTAGGGGGGGGTTCAATGAGCAGTTCTTC.

The chain carries TRBV19 and TRBJ2-7; TRBD1 matches at 8 bases. This CDR3 contains 14 residues. Germline V gives CDR1 LNHDA, CDR2 SQIVND (reference sequence). J was trimmed by 9 bases and V by 8 bases; bases with no gene match: 15. As DNA, the CDR3 is TGTGCCAGTGCCCAGCAGGGGGCGAGGGACGGGCAGTACTTC. Amino acid sequence: CASAQQGARDGQYF. The variable domain in full, completed from reference TRBV19 and TRBJ2-7, reads DGGITQSPKYLFRKEGQNVTLSCEQNLNHDAMYWYRQDPGQGLRLIYYSQIVNDFQKGDIAEGYSVSREKKESFPLTVTSAQKNPTAFYLCASAQQGARDGQYFGPGTRLTVT.

The rearrangement joins TRBV24-1 to TRBJ1-2; TRBD1 agrees at 10 bases. The V segment lost 3 bases and the J segment 5 bases; nucleotides outside the gene matches: 2. Germline CDR1 reads KGHDR; CDR2 reads SFDVKD. CDR3 size: 14 residues. CDR3 DNA: TGTGCCACCAGTGATGGGGGACAGGGGTATGGCTACACCTTC. This sequence encodes CATSDGGQGYGYTF.

This clonotype was detected ten times or more. The chain couples TRBV9 to TRBJ2-6; D might be TRBD1 (6 bases). Germline V gene lookup returns CDR1 SGDLS and CDR2 YYNGEE. This CDR3 is built from 15 residues. The V end was cut by 4 bases, the J end by 2 bases, with 10 bases between. DNA of the CDR3: TGTGCCAGCAGCTTAAAGGGGGCTGGGGCCAACGTCCTGACTTTC. Its protein product is CASSLKGAGANVLTF.

A note on this clonotype: The junction departs from the called germline gene at one end, perhaps through a read error. The V and J genes are TRBV24-1 and TRBJ2-5; 7 nucleotides match TRBD1. This CDR3 is built from 15 residues. Germline V gives CDR1 KGHDR, CDR2 SFDVKD. The CDR3 DNA is TGTGTCACCAGTGAACCGACAGGGTTGGGAGAGACCCGGTACTTC. Protein sequence: CVTSEPTGLGETRYF.

There are many counts of this clonotype. Germline and junction disagree at one end, which may indicate a read error. The chain recombines TRBV20-1 with TRBJ2-1; 8 bases agree with TRBD2. Germline loops: CDR1 DFQATT, CDR2 SNEGSKA (reference sequence). The CDR3 extends over 13 amino acids. CDR3 coding DNA: TGCAGTGCTAGAGATCCCGGGGGGGTGGCTACGATCTTC. It specifies CSARDPGGVATIF.

This clonotype was detected only a few times. This rearrangement joins TRBV15 to TRBJ2-1; a possible D gene is TRBD2 (5 bases). V gave up 8 bases and J gave up 5 bases, with 13 bases separating them. This CDR3 comprises 13 residues. Germline-derived CDR1 and CDR2 are LNHNV and YYDKDF (reference sequence). The DNA for the CDR3 is TGTGCCACCGCGGCTAGCACGAACAATGAGCAGTTCTTC. Protein: CATAASTNNEQFF.

About this clonotype: Compared with germline, one end of the junction differs, possibly owing to a read error. V gene TRBV6-1 combines with J gene TRBJ1-1; 10 bases fit TRBD1. CDR3 length: 16 amino acids. Germline V lookup: CDR1 MNHNS, CDR2 SASEGT. Here the CDR3 reads CASSDSRQGANTEAFF. The CDR3 coding sequence is TGCGCCAGCAGTGACAGTCGACAGGGGGCGAACACTGAAGCTTTCTTT.

CDR3 region: CASSLASGSGPLGTQYF. The CDR3, as DNA: TGTGCCAGCAGTTTAGCTAGCGGGAGCGGACCCCTTGGGACCCAGTACTTC. The chain recombines TRBV28 with TRBJ2-5; TRBD2 agrees at 10 bases. V shed 2 bases, J shed 7 bases, and the junction held 13 bases outside the gene matches. This CDR3 is built from 17 residues. Germline CDR1 reads MDHEN; CDR2 reads SYDVKM.